This T cell receptor (beta chain) derives from a study of regulatory T cells in long-lasting Graves disease. Germline assignment: CDR1 SGHAT and CDR2 FQNNGV. V was pared by 4 bases and J by 2 bases, with 15 bases between. This CDR3 has 16 amino acids. HTBI primers from iRepertoire and Arm-PCR of CDR3 regions yielded the TCR beta libraries. TCRdb reprocessed the multiplex PCR reads with MiXCR, giving one entry per CDR3 protein. The data hold roughly 610,000 distinct CDR3 sequences, with roughly 16% observed a single time. Time point defined: newly diagnosed GD, antithyroid drugs for less than 3 months. TCR sequences were obtained from RNA taken from PBMCs. This clonotype was detected ten times or more. The sample was also reused in another study, on T cells in Graves' hyperthyroidism and ophthalmopathy.

This TCR derives from a young man with Graves disease. The sample here was peripheral blood mononuclear cells (PBMCs), taken at new diagnosis, from a patient treated with antithyroid drugs. The rearrangement links TRBV11-2 to TRBJ2-1, with a possible D match to TRBD2 (6 bases). The DNA for the CDR3 is TGTGCCAGCAGCTACCATCCCGGGAGACCCTACAATGAGCAGTTCTTC. This gives the protein CASSYHPGRPYNEQFF.